These 14 T cell receptor beta chains came from one sample sequenced in a study of blood T cells in healthy people across ages. Using a J-beta primer mix together with a sample-barcoded 5' primer, a second PCR was run for about 6 to 11 cycles. TCRdb reanalysed the 5' RACE reads using MiXCR and keeps one entry per CDR3 protein. Among approximately 800,000 distinct CDR3 sequences listed, about 53% were seen once. Sequenced material: blood. These receptors originate from a man older than 75 in good health.

This clonotype has a count of ten or more. The genes are TRBV7-9 and TRBJ2-5; D might be TRBD1 or TRBD2, each matching 5 bases. This CDR3 is 18 amino acids long. Trimming removed 4 bases at V and 5 bases at J, with 26 bases between. Germline V gene data show CDR1 as SEHNR and CDR2 as FQNEAQ (reference sequence). The DNA of the CDR3 is TGTGCCAGCAGCTCAATTGTAGGGGTGTTGATACGAGGGGAGACCCAGTACTTC. Amino acids: CASSSIVGVLIRGETQYF.

The J gene is TRBJ2-7, the V gene TRBV6-6; D is unclear. Germline CDR1 reads MNHNY; CDR2 reads SVGAGI (reference sequence). This CDR3 has 12 residues. V was shortened by 5 bases and J by 4 bases, with 9 bases between the two germline ends. CDR3 residues: CASSARVYEQYF. In DNA form, the CDR3 reads TGTGCCAGCAGTGCCCGCGTGTACGAGCAGTACTTC.

This clonotype was counted many times. This clone may be a read error of a much larger clone one base away. This sequence joins TRBV14 and TRBJ2-5, with 7 nucleotides matching TRBD2. With V trimmed by 2 bases and J by 12 bases, 9 bases remained unmatched. This CDR3 has 13 amino acids. The V gene's germline CDR1 is SGHDN and CDR2 FVKESK. For the CDR3, the DNA is TGTGCCAGCAGCCAATCCCCTGGGGGGGTTGAGTACTTC. Translated: CASSQSPGGVEYF.

The V gene is TRBV7-9, the J gene TRBJ2-1, with a tentative D call TRBD1 (6 bases). CDR1 SEHNR and CDR2 FQNEAQ come from the germline V gene (reference sequence). This CDR3 is built from 14 residues. The ends were cut back, 2 bases at V and 4 bases at J, with 9 bases in the middle. CDR3 amino acids: CASSLKGEYNEQFF. The CDR3 nucleotides read TGTGCCAGCAGCTTAAAGGGGGAATACAATGAGCAGTTCTTC.

This clonotype was seen a handful of times. The V call is TRBV11-2, the J call TRBJ2-4, with 11 nucleotides matching TRBD2. TRBJ2-7 explains the end of the DNA better; the J call may be wrong. Germline V gives CDR1 SGHAT, CDR2 FQNNGV. This CDR3 is 14 amino acids long. CDR3: CASSLTSGIYEQYF. The DNA of the CDR3 is TGTGCCAGCAGTTTGACTAGCGGGATCTACGAGCAGTACTTC.

This sequence joins TRBV6-6 and TRBJ1-4; perhaps TRBD1 as D (6 bases). The V end lost 2 bases, the J end lost 8 bases, and 12 bases lay between the germline ends. This CDR3 spans 14 amino acids. The germline CDR1 and CDR2 sequences are MNHNY and SVGAGI (reference sequence). This chain's CDR3 is CASSYGGPGEKLFF. The DNA for the CDR3 is TGTGCCAGCAGTTACGGGGGGCCTGGGGAAAAACTGTTTTTT.

This clonotype was picked up many times. The chain employs TRBV7-3 and TRBJ2-3; no reliable D call. The germline V gene has CDR1 SGHTA and CDR2 FQGTGA. This CDR3 is 14 amino acids long. The V end lost 3 bases, the J end lost 0 bases, and 7 bases lay between the germline ends. The DNA for the CDR3 is TGTGCCAGCAGCTTGCACCCTAGCACAGATACGCAGTATTTT. Translation: CASSLHPSTDTQYF.

The V and J genes are TRBV27 and TRBJ2-4; TRBD1 aligns across 7 bases. The J call could be wrong; TRBJ2-7 is a better fit for the DNA end. The length of the CDR3 is 15 residues. Germline CDR1 is MNHEY and CDR2 is SMNVEV (reference sequence). The CDR3 sequence is CASQKTGVSTYEQYF. CDR3 nucleotide sequence: TGTGCCAGCCAGAAAACAGGGGTCTCTACCTACGAGCAGTACTTC.

This clonotype turned up a few times. This chain uses TRBV27 with TRBJ1-1; a possible D gene is TRBD1 (6 bases). V was clipped by 5 bases and J by 4 bases, with 17 bases between them. Germline values: CDR1 MNHEY, CDR2 SMNVEV (reference sequence). This CDR3 is 15 amino acids long. In nucleotides, the CDR3 is TGTGCCAGCAGTCGACTACAGGGCGGGACCACTGAAGCTTTCTTT. Translated, it gives CASSRLQGGTTEAFF.

The chain couples TRBV24-1 to TRBJ2-3; 7 bases line up with TRBD2. The CDR3 has 16 amino acids. In germline, CDR1 is KGHDR, CDR2 SFDVKD. Unmatched junction bases numbered 13, after V lost 7 bases and J lost 4 bases. The CDR3 spells CATSSRVAGESDTQYF. The CDR3 nucleotides read TGTGCCACCAGCTCCCGGGTAGCGGGTGAGTCAGATACGCAGTATTTT.

The chain joins TRBV5-1 to TRBJ1-2; TRBD1 matches at 7 bases. The CDR3 is made up of 16 amino acids. V was pared by 2 bases and J by 8 bases, with 15 bases of the junction left unmatched. The germline V gene encodes CDR1 SGHRS and CDR2 YFSETQ. CDR3 sequence (DNA): TGCGCCAGCAGCTTTCGGTCGGGACAGAGGACACTCGGCTACACCTTC. Its translation is CASSFRSGQRTLGYTF.

This clonotype was counted a few times. It is unclear where the CDR3 begins or ends on the DNA, so no DNA is shown, and the CDR3 is as TCRdb lists it. The CDR3 loop reads CASSDVGQGSYF. The chain employs TRBV10-1 and TRBJ2-3; the table gives TRBD1 as D, unverified against the DNA. The germline V gene encodes CDR1 WNHNN and CDR2 SYGVQD (reference sequence). The CDR3 sequence runs 12 residues, both termini included.

V is TRBV7-9 and J is TRBJ2-2; no clear D gene. The V gene's germline CDR1 is SEHNR and CDR2 FQNEAQ (reference sequence). This CDR3 has 15 amino acids. V was trimmed by 3 bases and J by 1 base, leaving 9 bases between them. CDR3 loop: CASSLGSQNTGELFF. For the CDR3, the DNA is TGTGCCAGCAGCTTGGGCAGCCAGAACACCGGGGAGCTGTTTTTT.

This chain uses TRBV2 with TRBJ2-2; 7 positions agree with TRBD1. The CDR3 covers 14 residues. Germline values: CDR1 SNHLY, CDR2 FYNNEI. After removal of 6 bases from V and 6 bases from J, the junction contained 7 bases not matched to a gene. The CDR3 protein is CASRRTGVSGELFF. The DNA of the CDR3 is TGTGCCAGCAGGAGAACAGGGGTATCCGGGGAGCTGTTTTTT.